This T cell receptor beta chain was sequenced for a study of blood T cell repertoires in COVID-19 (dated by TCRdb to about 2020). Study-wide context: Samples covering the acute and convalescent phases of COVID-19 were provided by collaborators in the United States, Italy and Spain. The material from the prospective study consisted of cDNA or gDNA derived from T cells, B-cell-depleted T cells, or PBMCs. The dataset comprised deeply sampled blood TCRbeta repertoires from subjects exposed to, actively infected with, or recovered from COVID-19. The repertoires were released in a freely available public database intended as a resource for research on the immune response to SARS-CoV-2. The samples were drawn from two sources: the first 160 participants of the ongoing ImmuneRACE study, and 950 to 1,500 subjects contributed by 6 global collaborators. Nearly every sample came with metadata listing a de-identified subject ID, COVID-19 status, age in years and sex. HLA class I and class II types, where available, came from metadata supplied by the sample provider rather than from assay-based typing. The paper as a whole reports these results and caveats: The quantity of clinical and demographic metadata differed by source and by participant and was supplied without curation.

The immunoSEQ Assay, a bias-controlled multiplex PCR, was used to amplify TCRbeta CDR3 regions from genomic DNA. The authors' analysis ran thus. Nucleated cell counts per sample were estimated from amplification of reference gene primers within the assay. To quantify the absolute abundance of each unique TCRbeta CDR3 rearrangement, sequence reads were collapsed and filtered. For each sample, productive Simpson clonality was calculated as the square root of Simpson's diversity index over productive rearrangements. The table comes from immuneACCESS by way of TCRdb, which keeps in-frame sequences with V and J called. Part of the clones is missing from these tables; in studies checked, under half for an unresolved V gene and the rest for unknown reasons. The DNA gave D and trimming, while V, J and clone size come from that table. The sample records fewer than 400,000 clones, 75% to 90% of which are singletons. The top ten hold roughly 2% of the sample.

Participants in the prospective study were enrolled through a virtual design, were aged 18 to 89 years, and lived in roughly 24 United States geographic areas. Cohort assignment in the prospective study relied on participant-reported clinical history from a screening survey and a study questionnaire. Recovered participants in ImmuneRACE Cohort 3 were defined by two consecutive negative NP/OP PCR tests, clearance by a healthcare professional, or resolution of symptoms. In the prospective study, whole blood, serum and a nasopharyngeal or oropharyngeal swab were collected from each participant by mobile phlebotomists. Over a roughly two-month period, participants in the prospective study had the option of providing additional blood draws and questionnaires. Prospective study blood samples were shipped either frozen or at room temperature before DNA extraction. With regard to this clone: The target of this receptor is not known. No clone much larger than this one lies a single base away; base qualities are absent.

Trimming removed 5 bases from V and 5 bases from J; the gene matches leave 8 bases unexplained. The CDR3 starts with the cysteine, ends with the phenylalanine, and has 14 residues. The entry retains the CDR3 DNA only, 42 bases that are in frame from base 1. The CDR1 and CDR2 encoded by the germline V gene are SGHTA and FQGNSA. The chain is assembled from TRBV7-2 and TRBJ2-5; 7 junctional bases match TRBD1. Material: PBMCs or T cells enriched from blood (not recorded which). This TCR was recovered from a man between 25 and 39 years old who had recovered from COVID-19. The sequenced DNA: TGTGCCAGCAGCCCACGGGGACAGCCGGAGACCCAGTACTTC. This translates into CASSPRGQPETQYF.